The rows below give T cell receptor beta chains drawn from one sample of a study of cytomegalovirus exposure and HLA in healthy donors. Assay: immunoSEQ multiplex PCR; the TCRdb copy retains only in-frame clones and omits some. The repertoire consists of 130,000 to 150,000 clones, with 75% to 80% occurring once and the leading ten covering 0.5% to 0.85%. The source material was PBMCs. The receptors originated from a male donor in good health and CMV-seronegative. Each CDR3 is given with its conserved first and last residue. D genes are given only for firm matches. Rows may omit the clone size; those that give it use once, few, many or a size class.

TRBJ2-7,TRBV18,NA,TRBD1,CASSPRTGGYEQYF,TGTGCCAGCTCACCCAGGACAGGGGGCTACGAGCAGTACTTC
TRBJ1-1,TRBV27,NA,NA,CASSAQQGFEAFF,TGTGCCAGCAGTGCGCAACAGGGTTTTGAAGCTTTCTTT
TRBJ2-2,TRBV7-2,NA,NA,CASSPATGLFF,TGTGCCAGCAGCCCCGCGACAGGACTGTTTTTT
TRBJ1-2,TRBV19,NA,TRBD1,CASSKVGGQDYGYTF,TGTGCCAGTTCCAAAGTAGGGGGACAGGACTATGGCTACACCTTC
TRBJ2-5,TRBV6-5,NA,TRBD2,CASSYRTGTIQETQYF,TGTGCCAGCAGTTACCGGACTGGGACTATACAAGAGACCCAGTACTTC
TRBJ2-2,TRBV6-1,NA,NA,CASEVGGLVGELFF,TGTGCCAGCGAAGTAGGAGGGCTCGTCGGGGAGCTGTTTTTT
TRBJ2-7,TRBV30,NA,TRBD2,CAWSVVAGGLAEQYF,TGTGCCTGGAGTGTGGTAGCGGGAGGGCTGGCCGAGCAGTACTTC
TRBJ1-4,TRBV5-1,NA,TRBD1,CASSRKSTGEDEKLFF,TGCGCCAGCAGCCGGAAGTCGACAGGGGAGGATGAAAAACTGTTTTTT
TRBJ2-3,TRBV19,NA,TRBD2,CASSMTSGSADTQYF,TGTGCCAGTAGTATGACTAGCGGGAGCGCAGATACGCAGTATTTT
TRBJ2-1,TRBV27,NA,NA,CASSSAGVGAEQFF,TGTGCCAGCAGTTCGGCAGGGGTAGGTGCTGAGCAGTTCTTC
TRBJ1-1,TRBV28,NA,NA,CASSLWSFNEAFF,TGTGCCAGCAGTTTATGGAGCTTCAATGAAGCTTTCTTT
TRBJ1-1,TRBV20-1,NA,NA,CRPKRGTEAFF,TGCAGGCCGAAAAGGGGGACTGAAGCTTTCTTT
TRBJ2-3,TRBV5-8,NA,TRBD2,CASSLGTSGRHDTQYF,TGTGCCAGCAGCTTGGGGACTAGCGGGAGACACGATACGCAGTATTTT
TRBJ1-5,TRBV4-1,NA,TRBD1,CASSQIDRGYSQPQHF,TGCGCCAGCAGCCAAATTGACAGGGGCTATAGTCAGCCCCAGCATTTT
TRBJ2-1,TRBV19,NA,TRBD2,CASSNTAGSYNEQFF,TGTGCCAGTAGCAACACAGCGGGAAGCTACAATGAGCAGTTCTTC
TRBJ2-5,TRBV7-9,NA,NA,CASSLAGFETQYF,TGTGCCAGCAGCTTAGCCGGGTTCGAGACCCAGTACTTC
TRBJ1-1,TRBV6-1,NA,NA,CASRGGVNTEAFF,TGTGCCAGCAGGGGGGGAGTGAACACTGAAGCTTTCTTT
TRBJ2-5,TRBV27,NA,TRBD2,CASSLSGVAQETQYF,TGTGCCAGCAGTTTAAGCGGGGTAGCTCAAGAGACCCAGTACTTC
TRBJ1-1,TRBV7-3,few,NA,CASSFTGNTEAFF,TGTGCCAGCAGCTTCACAGGTAACACTGAAGCTTTCTTT
TRBJ1-3,TRBV19,NA,NA,CASSSPSGVVGNTIYF,TGTGCCAGTAGTTCGCCCTCGGGGGTCGTCGGAAACACCATATATTTT
TRBJ2-7,TRBV7-2,NA,NA,CASSLQQSYEQYF,TGTGCCAGCAGCTTACAACAGTCCTACGAGCAGTACTTC
TRBJ2-1,TRBV7-3,NA,TRBD2,CASSYTGTSGGYNEQFF,TGTGCCAGCAGTTACACCGGGACTAGCGGGGGATACAATGAGCAGTTCTTC
TRBJ1-2,TRBV7-2,NA,TRBD1,CASSLVAGQQLYGYTF,TGTGCCAGCAGCTTAGTGGCGGGACAGCAACTCTATGGCTACACCTTC
TRBJ1-5,TRBV6-1,NA,NA,CASSEWSGRSPDNQPQHF,TGTGCCAGCAGTGAGTGGTCGGGGAGATCTCCCGACAATCAGCCCCAGCATTTT
TRBJ1-1,TRBV6-5,NA,NA,CASSQEMWTEAFF,TGTGCCAGCAGCCAGGAAATGTGGACTGAAGCTTTCTTT
TRBJ2-7,TRBV7-2,NA,TRBD2,CASSFDLAGAYEQYF,TGTGCCAGCAGCTTTGACCTAGCGGGAGCCTACGAGCAGTACTTC
TRBJ2-1,TRBV5-4,NA,TRBD2,CASSRTFATSGIEQFF,TGTGCCAGCAGCCGAACTTTCGCGACTAGCGGGATTGAGCAGTTCTTC
TRBJ2-7,TRBV27,once,TRBD1,CASSPLDRGGYEQYF,TGTGCCAGCAGTCCTTTAGACAGGGGAGGCTACGAGCAGTACTTC
TRBJ2-3,TRBV5-1,NA,TRBD2,CASRTRGVQGTDTQYF,TGCGCCAGCAGGACGCGGGGGGTCCAAGGCACAGATACGCAGTATTTT
TRBJ1-1,TRBV19,NA,NA,CASSKPSRGSTEAFF,TGTGCCAGTAGTAAGCCCTCCCGGGGGAGCACTGAAGCTTTCTTT
TRBJ2-1,TRBV7-2,once,TRBD2,CASSIRRGGRSSYNEQFF,TGTGCCAGCAGCATAAGAAGGGGCGGGAGGAGCTCCTACAATGAGCAGTTCTTC
TRBJ2-3,TRBV2,NA,TRBD1,CASSEWDRGADTQYF,TGTGCCAGCAGTGAATGGGACAGGGGAGCAGATACGCAGTATTTT
TRBJ1-4,TRBV5-1,few,NA,CASSPGQFNEKLFF,TGCGCCAGCAGCCCTGGACAGTTTAATGAAAAACTGTTTTTT
TRBJ2-5,TRBV5-1,NA,TRBD2,CASSGSGGPLGETQYF,TGCGCCAGCAGCGGTAGCGGGGGGCCCCTCGGGGAGACCCAGTACTTC
TRBJ1-2,TRBV9,NA,NA,CASSVDPSYYGYTF,TGTGCCAGCAGCGTAGACCCGAGTTACTATGGCTACACCTTC
TRBJ2-5,TRBV20-1,NA,NA,CSAQIKETQYF,TGCAGTGCCCAGATAAAAGAGACCCAGTACTTC
TRBJ2-7,TRBV7-7,NA,TRBD2,CASSLASGGPYEQYF,TGTGCCAGCAGCTTAGCTAGCGGGGGGCCCTACGAGCAGTACTTC
TRBJ1-2,TRBV5-1,NA,TRBD1,CASSLAPGQGAGYGYTF,TGCGCCAGCAGCTTGGCTCCGGGACAGGGGGCGGGCTATGGCTACACCTTC
TRBJ1-5,TRBV27,few,NA,CASTLRFDQPQHF,TGTGCCAGCACCCTGAGGTTCGACCAGCCCCAGCATTTT
TRBJ2-6,TRBV9,NA,NA,CASSVGRAGANVLTF,TGTGCCAGCAGCGTAGGCAGGGCTGGGGCCAACGTCCTGACTTTC
TRBJ2-3,TRBV28,NA,TRBD2,CATTLAGRADTQYF,TGTGCCACGACCCTAGCGGGACGCGCAGATACGCAGTATTTT
TRBJ1-4,TRBV15,NA,NA,CATSRVFLEATNEKLFF,TGTGCCACCAGCAGAGTCTTTCTGGAGGCAACTAATGAAAAACTGTTTTTT
TRBJ2-7,TRBV5-1,NA,TRBD1,CASSSGGQGSYEQYF,TGCGCCAGCAGCTCTGGCGGACAGGGGTCCTACGAGCAGTACTTC
TRBJ2-7,TRBV7-2,NA,NA,CASSLTLAEQYF,TGTGCCAGCAGCTTGACTCTGGCCGAGCAGTACTTC
TRBJ2-1,TRBV11-2,NA,NA,CASSLRPTSRNPYNEQFF,TGTGCCAGCAGCTTACGGCCTACTAGCCGCAACCCCTACAATGAGCAGTTCTTC
TRBJ1-5,TRBV6-1,NA,NA,CASIPTGNQPQHF,TGTGCCAGCATTCCCACAGGGAATCAGCCCCAGCATTTT
TRBJ2-1,TRBV4-3,NA,TRBD2,CASSQGAGSYNEQFF,TGCGCCAGCAGCCAAGGAGCGGGGTCTTACAATGAGCAGTTCTTC
TRBJ1-2,TRBV6-5,NA,NA,CASGSGSFRDGYTF,TGTGCCAGCGGATCAGGGTCCTTTCGGGATGGCTACACCTTC
TRBJ2-3,TRBV19,once,NA,CASSMLQDQSDTQYF,TGTGCCAGTAGTATGTTACAGGACCAGTCAGATACGCAGTATTTT
TRBJ2-1,TRBV4-2,NA,NA,CASSQESGSDEQFF,TGTGCCAGCAGCCAAGAATCAGGGTCCGATGAGCAGTTCTTC
TRBJ2-3,TRBV11-3,NA,TRBD2,CASSLDLLAGKDTQYF,TGTGCCAGCAGCTTAGACCTACTAGCGGGAAAAGATACGCAGTATTTT
TRBJ2-3,TRBV29-1,NA,TRBD2,CSARGLAGGLTSTDTQYF,TGCAGCGCCCGCGGACTAGCGGGGGGCCTCACTAGCACAGATACGCAGTATTTT
TRBJ1-1,TRBV6-6,NA,NA,CASSTDSYTEAFF,TGTGCCAGCAGTACAGACAGTTACACTGAAGCTTTCTTT